What follows are 27 T cell receptor beta chains derived from one specimen sequenced in a study of post-analysis software for immune sequencing data. Overall study findings and caveats: Controls had lower frequencies than patients of four or five TRBV segments, which included TRBV5-6, TRBV5-1 and TRBV20-1.

Prepared libraries of TCR beta cDNA carried unique molecular identifiers. TCRdb passed the PCR reads through MiXCR, listing each CDR3 protein once. The sample records about half a million distinct CDR3 sequences, approximately 46% being singletons. These receptors have no identified antigens. Material: blood. The receptors originated from a girl aged 10 to 17 with multiple sclerosis.

The table lists this clonotype with a few counts. The chain joins TRBV7-2 to TRBJ2-7; 7 bases agree with TRBD1. The V gene's germline CDR1 is SGHTA and CDR2 FQGNSA. V shed 3 bases, J shed 2 bases, and the junction held 4 bases outside the gene matches. The CDR3 length is 14 residues. The DNA for the CDR3 is TGTGCCAGCAGCTTTCCGGGACAGCCCTACGAGCAGTACTTC. Translation: CASSFPGQPYEQYF. The whole variable domain, remainder taken from reference TRBV7-2 and TRBJ2-7, is GAGVSQSPSNKVTEKGKDVELRCDPISGHTALYWYRQSLGQGLEFLIYFQGNSAPDKSGLPSDRFSAERTGGSVSTLTIQRTQQEDSAVYLCASSFPGQPYEQYFGPGTRLTVT.

The rearrangement uses TRBV7-8 and TRBJ1-1; no clear D gene. CDR1 and CDR2 (germline): SGHVS, FQNEAQ. The V gene lost 0 bases and the J gene lost 8 bases, with 16 bases spanning the gap. The length of the CDR3 is 15 residues. The CDR3 DNA reads TGTGCCAGCAGCTTAGCGACGGGATTTAGGGCCGAAGCTTTCTTT. It codes for CASSLATGFRAEAFF.

The sample holds one count of this clonotype. In DNA, the CDR3 is TGTGCCAGCTGTGATGGGTTCGGCAGTCGGGATGGCTACACCTTC. Amino acid sequence: CASCDGFGSRDGYTF. The chain combines TRBV12-3 or TRBV12-4 with TRBJ1-2, with D unclear. The V gene lost 8 bases and the J gene lost 6 bases, with 22 bases spanning the gap. This CDR3 is 15 amino acids long.

CDR3 sequence: CSVGATTGQEQFF. CDR3 nucleotide sequence: TGCAGCGTTGGGGCAACAACTGGACAGGAGCAGTTCTTC. This rearrangement joins TRBV29-1 to TRBJ2-1, with D possibly matching TRBD1 (6 bases). This CDR3 contains 13 residues. Between the trimmed V and J ends, which lost 4 bases and 10 bases, there was a span of 17 bases. Germline CDR1 reads SQVTM; CDR2 reads ANQGSEA.

The chain carries TRBV10-3 and TRBJ1-2; no firm D call. V was shortened by 7 bases and J by 7 bases, with 13 bases between the two germline ends. The CDR3 is 12 residues long. The V gene's germline CDR1 is ENHRY and CDR2 SYGVKD. CDR3 loop: CAINAGTGGYTF. The CDR3 bases are TGTGCCATCAATGCGGGAACTGGTGGCTACACCTTC.

The chain recombines TRBV12-3 or TRBV12-4 with TRBJ2-3; no clear D gene. The CDR3 is 10 amino acids. V lost 3 bases to trimming and J lost 7 bases, with 2 bases between them. The CDR3 nucleotides are TGTGCCAGCAGTTTCAATACGCAGTATTTT. Translated, it gives CASSFNTQYF.

The chain carries TRBV4-1 and TRBJ2-3; 9 nucleotides align to TRBD1. Germline-derived CDR1 and CDR2 are MGHRA and YSYEKL. Trimming took 3 bases from V and 5 from J; bases not matched to a gene: 6. The CDR3 loop spans 15 amino acids. CDR3 loop: CASSQIQGAKDTQYF. The DNA for the CDR3 is TGCGCCAGCAGCCAGATACAGGGGGCAAAAGATACGCAGTATTTT.

The gene calls are TRBV5-1 and TRBJ2-5; D not resolved. V shed 4 bases and J shed 4 bases, with 14 bases lying between them. Germline lookup yields CDR1 SGHRS and CDR2 YFSETQ. CDR3 size: 14 residues. CDR3 loop: CASSPPRWGETQYF. As DNA, the CDR3 is TGCGCCAGCAGCCCCCCAAGGTGGGGAGAGACCCAGTACTTC.

This clonotype has more than one count but fewer than ten. The chain joins TRBV4-2 to TRBJ2-3; 9 nucleotides align to TRBD2. The CDR3 consists of 16 residues. The V gene end was trimmed by 0 bases and the J gene end by 1 base; junction bases not matched to a gene: 2. CDR1 and CDR2 from the germline V gene are LGHNA and YNFKEQ. The CDR3 DNA follows: TGTGCCAGCAGCCAAGATCAGCGGGGGGGCACAGATACGCAGTATTTT. Amino acids: CASSQDQRGGTDTQYF.

This clonotype was detected once. The chain employs TRBV7-6 and TRBJ1-1; possibly TRBD1 for D (6 bases). The V gene's germline CDR1 is SGHVS and CDR2 FNYEAQ. The CDR3 spans 14 residues. The V gene lost 5 bases and the J gene lost 2 bases, with 12 bases spanning the gap. The CDR3 reads CASSNRTVNTEAFF. CDR3 sequence (DNA): TGTGCCAGCAGCAACAGGACAGTTAACACTGAAGCTTTCTTT.

For the CDR3, the DNA is TGCAGTGCTCCTGGGACATTTTTGAATTCACCCCTCCACTTT. Encoded protein: CSAPGTFLNSPLHF. The rearrangement links TRBV20-1 to TRBJ1-6; weak D call: TRBD1 (6 bases). CDR1 and CDR2 (germline): DFQATT, SNEGSKA (reference sequence). The V gene lost 5 bases and the J gene lost 7 bases, with 15 bases spanning the gap. The CDR3 has 14 residues.

This clonotype was observed a single time. V and J are TRBV7-3 and TRBJ1-1, with unresolved D. Germline V gene lookup returns CDR1 SGHTA and CDR2 FQGTGA. The CDR3 consists of 12 residues. V shed 8 bases and J shed 1 base, with 8 bases lying between them. The CDR3 region has the DNA TGTGCCAGCCTGTGGTGGAACACTGAAGCTTTCTTT. The encoded protein is CASLWWNTEAFF.

This chain connects TRBV20-1 to TRBJ2-7, with 7 bases lining up with TRBD2. The CDR3 sequence is 13 residues long. Germline V gene lookup returns CDR1 DFQATT and CDR2 SNEGSKA (reference sequence). Trimming cost V 7 bases and J 0 bases; bases outside gene matches: 6. This CDR3 is CSGSSGNSYEQYF. Here the CDR3 DNA reads TGCAGTGGTTCTAGCGGAAACTCCTACGAGCAGTACTTC.

There are a few counts of this clonotype. This sequence joins TRBV9 and TRBJ2-3, with 9 bases identical to TRBD2. Per germline, CDR1 SGDLS and CDR2 YYNGEE. This CDR3 spans 15 amino acids. Germline trimming cut 3 bases from V and 2 bases from J; bases unmatched to any gene: 4. The DNA of the CDR3 is TGTGCCAGCAGCGCCGTAGCGGGAGACACAGATACGCAGTATTTT. This gives the protein CASSAVAGDTDTQYF.

This CDR3 reads CASWTLAGGIDEQYF. CDR3 in DNA: TGTGCCAGCTGGACCTTAGCGGGAGGGATCGACGAGCAGTACTTC. This sequence joins TRBV6-5 and TRBJ2-5; TRBD2 matches at 11 bases. Matching the DNA end better, TRBJ2-7 makes the J call doubtful. Germline V gene data show CDR1 as MNHEY and CDR2 as SVGAGI. The CDR3 has 15 amino acids.

Here the CDR3 reads CASSPLGLDTEAFF. For the CDR3, the DNA is TGTGCCAGCAGTCCCTTGGGTCTGGACACTGAAGCTTTCTTT. The V and J genes are TRBV27 and TRBJ1-1, with D hard to call. Germline V gene data show CDR1 as MNHEY and CDR2 as SMNVEV (reference sequence). The CDR3 consists of 14 residues. Trimming left V 5 bases short and J 3 bases short, with 13 bases between.

The chain is built from TRBV20-1 and TRBJ2-7; perhaps TRBD1 as D (6 bases). This CDR3 is 14 amino acids long. Germline V gives CDR1 DFQATT, CDR2 SNEGSKA (reference sequence). Trimming stripped 0 bases from V and 3 bases from J, with 12 bases between. The CDR3 loop is CSARETGEDYEQYF. CDR3 DNA sequence: TGCAGTGCTAGAGAGACAGGCGAAGACTACGAGCAGTACTTC.

V usage is TRBV5-1 and J usage is TRBJ2-1, with D perhaps given as TRBD1 or TRBD2 (5 bases each). Germline loops: CDR1 SGHRS, CDR2 YFSETQ. The CDR3 runs 13 residues. V lost 7 bases, J lost 7 bases, and 15 bases lay in between. This CDR3 reads CASSLGVANEQFF. DNA for the CDR3: TGCGCCAGCTCCCTGGGGGTAGCGAATGAGCAGTTCTTC.

This sequence joins TRBV29-1 and TRBJ2-5; no clear D. CDR1 is SQVTM, CDR2 ANQGSEA, per germline. V lost 2 bases, J lost 0 bases, and 4 bases lay in between. The CDR3 has 12 amino acids. CDR3 protein: CSVEKYQETQYF. Written as DNA, the CDR3 is TGCAGCGTTGAAAAGTACCAAGAGACCCAGTACTTC.

The chain employs TRBV7-2 and TRBJ2-1; maybe TRBD2 (5 bases). V lost 5 bases, J lost 3 bases, and 11 bases lay in between. This CDR3 spans 14 amino acids. Germline CDR1 and CDR2: SGHTA and FQGNSA. CDR3 protein: CASSIGLNYNEQFF. The DNA for the CDR3 is TGTGCCAGCAGCATTGGACTTAACTACAATGAGCAGTTCTTC.

There are a few counts of this clonotype. The gene calls are TRBV20-1 and TRBJ2-7; 9 bases are a match to TRBD2. V was clipped by 3 bases and J by 5 bases; unmatched bases: 5. CDR1 and CDR2 from the germline V gene are DFQATT and SNEGSKA (reference sequence). The CDR3 sequence is 13 residues long. CDR3 residues: CSASSGSGDEQYF. Written as DNA, the CDR3 is TGCAGTGCTAGTAGCGGGAGCGGAGACGAGCAGTACTTC.

This clonotype was seen a few times. The chain recombines TRBV4-2 with TRBJ2-5, with 10 bases lining up with TRBD2. Trimming removed 4 bases from V and 5 bases from J; junction bases left unmatched: 4. This CDR3 is built from 14 residues. In germline, CDR1 is LGHNA, CDR2 YNFKEQ. CDR3 sequence reads: CASSLSGRQETQYF. In DNA form, the CDR3 reads TGTGCCAGCAGCCTTAGCGGGAGGCAGGAGACCCAGTACTTC.

This clonotype was counted once. V usage is TRBV6-6 and J usage is TRBJ1-2; D is undetermined. Per the germline V gene, CDR1 is MNHNY and CDR2 is SVGAGI (reference sequence). The CDR3 totals 16 residues. Trimming pared 6 bases from V and 7 bases from J, leaving 24 bases between. CDR3 DNA: TGTGCCAGCAGAACAAACCTGGAGGCCGCACGCGGTGGCTACACCTTC. It is translated as CASRTNLEAARGGYTF.

This clonotype was observed a few times. The chain joins TRBV27 to TRBJ1-6, with TRBD1 matching over 9 bases. Germline CDR1 is MNHEY and CDR2 is SMNVEV (reference sequence). Germline trimming cut 5 bases from V and 7 bases from J; bases unmatched to any gene: 6. The CDR3 has 15 amino acids. The CDR3 nucleotides are TGTGCCAGCAGTCCCGGGACAGGGAGAAATTCACCCCTCCACTTT. It is translated as CASSPGTGRNSPLHF.

The chain carries TRBV20-1 and TRBJ2-1; 12 bases map to TRBD1. This CDR3 has 17 residues. The germline gives CDR1 DFQATT, CDR2 SNEGSKA (reference sequence). After removal of 0 bases from V and 8 bases from J, the junction contained 11 bases not matched to a gene. The chain's CDR3 is CSARDISGTGGFYEQFF. The DNA of the CDR3 is TGCAGTGCTAGAGATATATCGGGGACAGGGGGCTTCTATGAGCAGTTCTTC.

The chain carries TRBV7-9 and TRBJ1-2; D is unresolved. The CDR3 runs to 12 residues. Trimming removed 5 bases at V and 13 bases at J, with 17 bases between. Per the germline V gene, CDR1 is SEHNR and CDR2 is FQNEAQ (reference sequence). The DNA of the CDR3 is TGTGCCAGCAGCGCTGGCTCCCAGTCGTTCACCTTC. Amino acid sequence: CASSAGSQSFTF.

This chain uses TRBV12-3 or TRBV12-4 with TRBJ1-2; 9 bases map to TRBD1. J was trimmed by 8 bases and V by 11 bases; bases with no gene match: 9. The CDR3 has 12 amino acids. This chain's CDR3 is CAAGGQGKGYTF. The CDR3 coding sequence is TGTGCCGCCGGCGGACAGGGGAAAGGCTACACCTTC.